Shown below are 10 T cell receptor beta chains from a single sample sequenced in a study of control samples from healthy donors and cancer patients. Method: immunoSEQ multiplex PCR; TCRdb's copy keeps in-frame clones and lacks some. The sample comprises around 150,000 clones, around 94% of which are singletons, and 13% to 15% rests with the top ten. Sequenced sample: PBMCs. The source is a man between 60 and 75 years old with colorectal cancer.

A word on this clone: The junction departs from germline at one end; a sequencing error may be responsible. The genes are TRBV28 and TRBJ1-2; the match to TRBD1 covers 11 bases. The germline V gene has CDR1 MDHEN and CDR2 SYDVKM. The CDR3 loop spans 17 amino acids. The CDR3 sequence: CAGSWTGGPYHVGGYTF. CDR3 nucleotide sequence: TGTGCCGGCAGTTGGACAGGGGGCCCCTATCACGTCGGTGGCTACACCTTC.

The CDR3 nucleotides read TGTGCCAGTAGTTTCGGGGACCCTAGCAATCAGCCCCAGCATTTT. It translates to CASSFGDPSNQPQHF. This chain joins TRBV19 and TRBJ1-5; maybe TRBD1 (5 bases). This CDR3 is built from 15 residues. Germline V gene lookup returns CDR1 LNHDA and CDR2 SQIVND (reference sequence). Between the trimmed V and J ends, which lost 5 bases and 0 bases, there was a span of 11 bases.

The chain links TRBV10-3 to TRBJ1-3; D uncertain. Trimming pared 2 bases from V and 0 bases from J, leaving 17 bases between. CDR3 length equals 18 residues. Per germline, CDR1 ENHRY and CDR2 SYGVKD. The CDR3: CAISEHIGPAGSGNTIYF. CDR3 bases: TGTGCCATCAGTGAGCATATCGGCCCAGCTGGCTCTGGAAACACCATATATTTT.

The chain uses TRBV30 and TRBJ1-2, with 7 bases aligning to TRBD1. V shed 5 bases and J 5 bases; nucleotides not matched to a gene: 8. Germline V gene lookup returns CDR1 GTSNPN and CDR2 SVGIG (reference sequence). The CDR3 totals 13 residues. The CDR3 region has the DNA TGTGCCTGGGAAGGGACAGAGAGATATGGCTACACCTTC. It encodes CAWEGTERYGYTF.

In nucleotides, the CDR3 is TGTGCCAGCAGCGAGACAGGGAGGACTTCCTCCTACGAGCAGTACTTC. Amino acid sequence: CASSETGRTSSYEQYF. J is TRBJ2-7 and V is TRBV11-2, with D possibly matching TRBD1 (7 bases). This CDR3 comprises 16 residues. The V and J ends lost 5 bases and 0 bases respectively, with 17 bases between them. Germline CDR1 SGHAT, CDR2 FQNNGV.

J is TRBJ2-7 and V is TRBV19; D uncertain. Trimming shortened V by 3 bases and J by 5 bases, and 11 bases separated the two germline ends. The CDR3 is 13 amino acids. Germline V gene data show CDR1 as LNHDA and CDR2 as SQIVND (reference sequence). CDR3 in DNA: TGTGCCAGTAGTATTTCCGACCGGAACGAGCAGTACTTC. Its translation is CASSISDRNEQYF.

V is TRBV6-4 and J is TRBJ1-6; the D is unclear. Germline CDR1 is MRHNA and CDR2 is SNTAGT. The CDR3 is made up of 15 amino acids. Trimming removed 6 bases from V and 8 bases from J, with 17 bases in between. CDR3 loop: CASRETFRNDSPLHF. DNA of the CDR3: TGTGCCAGCAGGGAGACTTTTCGGAATGATTCACCCCTCCACTTT.

CDR3 loop: CASSPVAGGANEQFF. DNA of the CDR3: TGCGCCAGCAGCCCCGTAGCTGGAGGGGCAAATGAGCAGTTCTTC. The chain combines TRBV5-1 with TRBJ2-1; a weak D match, TRBD2 (6 bases). The germline gives CDR1 SGHRS, CDR2 YFSETQ. The length of the CDR3 is 15 residues. Trimming pared 4 bases from V and 7 bases from J, leaving 18 bases between.

This sequence joins TRBV6-6 and TRBJ1-2; D unclear. CDR1 is MNHNY and CDR2 is SVGAGI in the germline V gene (reference sequence). Trimming cost V 7 bases and J 5 bases, with 20 bases left between them. The CDR3 length is 15 residues. In nucleotides, the CDR3 is TGTGCCAGCATTCGAGGGTTATCACAGCCATATGGCTACACCTTC. Amino acid sequence: CASIRGLSQPYGYTF.

J is TRBJ2-3 and V is TRBV4-2; 8 bases fit TRBD2. The germline V gene has CDR1 LGHNA and CDR2 YNFKEQ. V lost 1 base, J lost 0 bases, and 3 bases stayed unmatched. The CDR3 length is 16 residues. This CDR3 reads CASSQARGDSTDTQYF. The CDR3 DNA follows: TGTGCCAGCAGCCAAGCGCGGGGGGACAGCACAGATACGCAGTATTTT.